This T cell receptor (beta chain) came from a study of T cells in localized non-small cell lung cancer. General study points: Uninvolved adjacent lung showed the highest T cell clonality, exceeding tumor. Overall survival was longer when the density of T cells in the blood was higher. A median of roughly 55 of the top 100 tumor clones appeared in adjacent lung, which was paired and uninvolved.

The table came from immunoSEQ multiplex PCR; TCRdb's copy has only in-frame clones and leaves some out. The sample contains some 25,000 clones, approximately 90% of which appear only once. On this clone: Its matching antigen is unknown.

The V end lost 4 bases, the J end lost 1 base, and 18 bases lay between the germline ends. This CDR3 is 17 amino acids long. Per germline, CDR1 SGHRS and CDR2 YFSETQ. The V and J genes are TRBV5-1 and TRBJ2-1; possibly TRBD1 or TRBD2 for D (6 bases each). The sequence derives from a female donor of 60 years or more with stage II squamous cell lung carcinoma. The sequenced sample was peripheral blood, obtained before any cancer treatment. CDR3: CASSRSLEGGSYNEQFF. Written as DNA, the CDR3 is TGCGCCAGCAGCCGAAGCCTTGAAGGGGGGTCCTACAATGAGCAGTTCTTC. The full variable domain, completed using reference TRBV5-1 and TRBJ2-1, is KAGVTQTPRYLIKTRGQQVTLSCSPISGHRSVSWYQQTPGQGLQFLFEYFSETQRNKGNFPGRFSGRQFSNSRSEMNVSTLELGDSALYLCASSRSLEGGSYNEQFFGPGTRLTVL.